The source of this T cell receptor (beta chain) is a study of siplizumab effects on memory and regulatory T cells. General observations from the study: Naive T cells looked more diverse than memory cells, and they looked like major contributors to the alloresponse. Under siplizumab, alloreactive sequences traced to unstimulated CD4+ memory cells were significantly reduced. There were only a minor fraction of alloreactive clones that mapped to unstimulated subsets. Researchers could not give a naive or memory phenotype to roughly 75-95% of proliferating CD4+ or CD8+ clones.

Generated by immunoSEQ multiplex PCR, the TCRdb table keeps only in-frame clones and is missing some. This sample has approximately 100,000 clones, with about 92% found just once. Germline trimming cut 4 bases from V and 4 bases from J; bases unmatched to any gene: 5. Germline V lookup: CDR1 WSHSY, CDR2 SAAADI. This CDR3 spans 14 amino acids. For this clone: Its antigen is undetermined.

The sequence came from a human donor in good health. V and J are TRBV10-2 and TRBJ2-7; the match to TRBD2 covers 9 bases. Sequenced material: Tregs sorted from blood. CDR3 coding DNA: TGCGCCAGCAGTGGGAGCGGGAGGCAGTACGAGCAGTACTTC. Amino acid sequence: CASSGSGRQYEQYF.